The 28 T cell receptor delta chains given below trace back to one sample, sequenced in a study of gamma-delta T cells after stem cell transplantation. TCRdb re-processed the RT-PCR reads using CATT. This table holds 6,500 or so delta-chain clones, around a quarter found once. Sequenced input: gamma-delta T cells. The receptors originated from a human donor. It is not recorded whose cells these are; they may come from a transplant donor.

The rearrangement joins TRDV2 to TRDJ3, with 12 nucleotides matching TRDD3. Trimming removed 3 bases from V and 4 bases from J; junction bases left unmatched: 12. CDR1 and CDR2 (germline): GEAIGNYY, EKD. The CDR3 runs 20 residues. The CDR3 region is CACDAFLLGDTSWDTRQMFF. DNA of the CDR3: TGTGCCTGTGACGCCTTCTTACTGGGGGATACATCTTGGGACACCCGACAGATGTTTTTC.

The sample holds one count of this clone. The chain is built from TRDV1 and TRDJ1; 8 bases line up with TRDD3. This CDR3 is 18 amino acids long. Germline lookup yields CDR1 TSWWSYY and CDR2 QGS. With V trimmed by 1 base and J by 0 bases, 10 bases remained unmatched. The CDR3 nucleotides are TGTGCTCTTGGGGAACCCAAGCGTGGGGATACCAACACCGATAAACTCATCTTT. It encodes CALGEPKRGDTNTDKLIF.

By proportion, this clone is medium-sized. The chain couples TRDV2 to TRDJ1; unclear D gene. CDR1 GEAIGNYY and CDR2 EKD come from the germline V gene. This CDR3 spans 14 amino acids. V was cut by 0 bases and J by 3 bases, with 10 bases left in between. CDR3 nucleotide sequence: TGTGCCTGTGACACCGTCGGACCCTCCGATAAACTCATCTTT. Residues: CACDTVGPSDKLIF.

The rearrangement uses TRDV3 and TRDJ1, with 12 bases fitting TRDD3. Trimming removed 0 bases from V and 0 bases from J; junction bases left unmatched: 11. The germline V gene has CDR1 TVYSNPD and CDR2 GDNSRS (reference sequence). The CDR3 length is 18 residues. The CDR3 region has the DNA TGTGCCTTTAGAACTGGGGGATACCGGCCCAAGTACACCGATAAACTCATCTTT. Encoded protein: CAFRTGGYRPKYTDKLIF.

Sample share makes this clone medium-sized. The rearrangement uses TRDV2 and TRDJ1; 9 bases are a match to TRDD3. CDR1 is GEAIGNYY, CDR2 EKD, per germline. The CDR3 spans 18 residues. V dropped 3 bases and J dropped 0; count of bases not matched to a gene: 13. CDR3 sequence: CACDPVLGETEYTDKLIF. CDR3 sequence (DNA): TGTGCCTGTGACCCCGTACTGGGGGAGACCGAGTACACCGATAAACTCATCTTT.

A remark on this clone: Other DNA sequences in this specimen translate into the identical CDR3. The rearrangement uses TRDV2 and TRDJ1; 7 bases line up with TRDD3. Germline values: CDR1 GEAIGNYY, CDR2 EKD. V lost 0 bases, J lost 1 base, and 22 bases stayed unmatched. CDR3 length: 21 residues. Written as DNA, the CDR3 is TGTGCCTGTGACACCGTCCCCCTTCTAAGTGGGGGACCCACTACCACCGATAAACTCATCTTT. Its translation: CACDTVPLLSGGPTTTDKLIF.

In the case of this clone: A much larger clone lies one base from this, so it may be a read error. The chain employs TRDV2 and TRDJ3; 7 bases fit TRDD3. The V and J ends lost 9 bases and 0 bases, in that order; junction bases with no gene match: 22. The germline V gene has CDR1 GEAIGNYY and CDR2 EKD. The CDR3 is 21 residues long. CDR3 sequence reads: CARAPVGGIPRLSWDTRQMFF. CDR3 sequence (DNA): TGTGCCCGTGCCCCGGTCGGGGGGATCCCGAGGCTCTCCTGGGACACCCGACAGATGTTTTTC.

This clone was detected only a few times. This CDR3 reads CACDTVPNEPIEIRGADKLIF. Written as DNA, the CDR3 is TGTGCCTGTGACACCGTACCGAACGAACCCATAGAGATTCGGGGGGCCGATAAACTCATCTTT. V and J are TRDV2 and TRDJ1, with D perhaps TRDD3 (5 bases). The CDR3 spans 21 residues. Germline CDR1 GEAIGNYY, CDR2 EKD. Trimming took off 0 bases at V and 3 bases at J, with 31 bases between the two ends.

This clone is judged medium-sized. The CDR3 here is CACDTLSWGIRSRTDKLIF. CDR3 bases: TGTGCCTGTGACACGCTCTCCTGGGGGATACGCTCGAGGACCGATAAACTCATCTTT. The V call is TRDV2, the J call TRDJ1; 12 positions match TRDD3. The ends lost 1 base at V and 2 bases at J; junction bases unmatched: 13. CDR3 length: 19 residues. The germline V gene encodes CDR1 GEAIGNYY and CDR2 EKD.

On this clone itself: Other nucleotide sequences in the sample specify the same CDR3. CDR3 loop: CACDSASQGRFSPGKLIF. CDR3 nucleotides: TGTGCCTGTGACTCCGCTTCCCAGGGGAGATTCTCGCCTGGTAAACTCATCTTT. The chain combines TRDV2 with TRDJ1; perhaps D is TRDD2 or TRDD3 (5 bases each). V was clipped by 3 bases and J by 7 bases, with 29 bases between them. The germline V gene has CDR1 GEAIGNYY and CDR2 EKD. There are 18 residues in the CDR3.

The chain carries TRDV2 and TRDJ3; 11 bases are a match to TRDD3. Germline lookup yields CDR1 GEAIGNYY and CDR2 EKD. There are 19 residues in the CDR3. V dropped 4 bases and J dropped 0; count of bases not matched to a gene: 7. The DNA for the CDR3 is TGTGCCTGTGAGCGACTGGGGGATATGCCCTCCTGGGACACCCGACAGATGTTTTTC. Protein: CACERLGDMPSWDTRQMFF.

In this sample, this clone turned up a few times. The junction differs from germline at one of its ends, possibly a read error. The chain has TRDV2 and TRDJ1, with TRDD3 matching 9 bases. CDR1 and CDR2 from the germline V gene are GEAIGNYY and EKD. This CDR3 comprises 13 residues. CDR3 sequence: CACNYWGTDKLTF. CDR3 sequence (DNA): TGTGCCTGTAATTACTGGGGGACCGATAAACTCACCTTT.

This clone was observed a few times. This rearrangement joins TRDV2 to TRDJ1, with D possibly matching TRDD3 (6 bases). The CDR3 covers 17 residues. Germline-derived CDR1 and CDR2 are GEAIGNYY and EKD. The V end lost 0 bases, the J end lost 0 bases, and 16 bases lay between the germline ends. Here the CDR3 reads CACDTLQTGGDTDKLIF. Written as DNA, the CDR3 is TGTGCCTGTGACACCCTCCAGACAGGGGGAGACACCGATAAACTCATCTTT.

Concerning this clone: This may be a read error: a much more frequent sequence differs by one nucleotide. This chain uses TRDV2 with TRDJ1; TRDD3 is a possible D gene (6 bases). The V gene's germline CDR1 is GEAIGNYY and CDR2 EKD. CDR3 size: 16 residues. Trimming removed 2 bases from V and 5 bases from J, with 20 bases in between. This CDR3 is CACDSMATRTGDKLIF. CDR3 nucleotide sequence: TGTGCCTGTGACAGTATGGCTACCCGTACTGGGGATAAACTCATCTTT.

This clone was recorded a few times. This sequence joins TRDV2 and TRDJ3; the match to TRDD3 covers 8 bases. The CDR3 spans 17 residues. V was clipped by 2 bases and J by 3 bases; unmatched bases: 5. Germline-derived CDR1 and CDR2 are GEAIGNYY and EKD. The CDR3 sequence is CACDNTGGFWDTRQMFF. The DNA of the CDR3 is TGTGCCTGTGACAATACTGGGGGCTTCTGGGACACCCGACAGATGTTTTTC.

On this clone itself: This likely stems from a read error, as it lies one base from a far larger clone. The chain links TRDV2 to TRDJ3; 12 bases match TRDD3. Germline V lookup: CDR1 GEAIGNYY, CDR2 EKD. The CDR3 loop spans 21 amino acids. This chain's CDR3 is CACGTAFAGGYDSWDTRQMFF. The CDR3 DNA follows: TGTGCCTGTGGCACCGCGTTCGCTGGGGGATACGACTCCTGGGACACCCGACAGATGTTTTTC.

A word on this clone: A far larger clone is off by one base, so a read error is likely. Other nucleotide sequences from this sample produce the same CDR3. The rearrangement uses TRDV2 and TRDJ1, with D possibly TRDD3 on 6 matching bases. The CDR3 loop spans 16 amino acids. In germline, CDR1 is GEAIGNYY, CDR2 EKD. V was pared by 1 base and J by 2 bases, with 16 bases between. The CDR3 reads CACDTMGDTRTDKLIF. The CDR3, as DNA: TGTGCCTGTGACACAATGGGAGATACGAGGACCGATAAACTCATCTTT.

The V call is TRDV2, the J call TRDJ1; 11 nucleotides match TRDD3. V gave up 3 bases and J gave up 5 bases; unmatched junction bases: 19. Germline assignment: CDR1 GEAIGNYY and CDR2 EKD. CDR3 size: 19 residues. The CDR3 region has the DNA TGTGCCTGTGACCCTATCCTCGCTGGGGGATACAGGATAGTTGATAAACTCATCTTT. It specifies CACDPILAGGYRIVDKLIF.

The chain couples TRDV2 to TRDJ1; 10 bases match TRDD3. With 0 bases clipped from V and 0 bases from J, the junction kept 12 bases outside the gene matches. The CDR3 has 19 residues. From germline, CDR1 is GEAIGNYY and CDR2 EKD. In DNA form, the CDR3 reads TGTGCCTGTGACACCATCCTACGCTGGGGGATAGGGTACACCGATAAACTCATCTTT. Translating it yields CACDTILRWGIGYTDKLIF.

This clone was recorded a few times. The chain is built from TRDV2 and TRDJ1; D is possibly TRDD3 (5 bases). Between the trimmed V and J ends, which lost 5 bases and 4 bases, there was a span of 19 bases. The CDR3 extends over 15 amino acids. From germline, CDR1 is GEAIGNYY and CDR2 EKD. The CDR3 nucleotides are TGTGCCTGTGTTCAAGTTGGGGAATTTGACGATAAACTCATCTTT. Amino acids: CACVQVGEFDDKLIF.

A few counts support this clone. The rearrangement links TRDV2 to TRDJ1; 12 bases fit TRDD3. Unmatched junction bases numbered 12, after V lost 1 base and J lost 7 bases. The CDR3 covers 17 residues. CDR1 and CDR2 (germline): GEAIGNYY, EKD. CDR3 sequence: CACDTISGGYARPKLIF. CDR3 nucleotides: TGTGCCTGTGACACGATTTCTGGGGGATACGCCCGGCCTAAACTCATCTTT.

This clone has more than one count but fewer than ten. V usage is TRDV2 and J usage is TRDJ1; 12 bases match TRDD3. CDR1 is GEAIGNYY and CDR2 is EKD in the germline V gene. There are 20 residues in the CDR3. V dropped 0 bases and J dropped 0; count of bases not matched to a gene: 13. CDR3 bases: TGTGCCTGTGACACCGTCTGGGGGATACGCGGAAGAGGGTACACCGATAAACTCATCTTT. Translated, it gives CACDTVWGIRGRGYTDKLIF.

The chain combines TRDV3 with TRDJ1, with 10 bases matching TRDD3. Per the germline V gene, CDR1 is TVYSNPD and CDR2 is GDNSRS (reference sequence). Trimming removed 4 bases from V and 10 bases from J; junction bases left unmatched: 21. The CDR3 runs to 16 residues. The DNA of the CDR3 is TGTGCCTCCAAGGAAAAGAGGATGACTGGGGGATTGAGACTCATCTTT. Its translation is CASKEKRMTGGLRLIF.

This clone is labeled as medium-sized. This sample also contains other DNA sequences that code for the same CDR3. The V call is TRDV1, the J call TRDJ1; maybe TRDD3 (5 bases). The CDR3 has 16 amino acids. Trimming took 5 bases from V and 7 from J, leaving 23 bases between them. Germline CDR1 TSWWSYY, CDR2 QGS. The CDR3 loop reads CALGKVVQGLGGKLIF. In DNA form, the CDR3 reads TGTGCTCTTGGGAAAGTAGTGCAGGGGCTAGGGGGTAAACTCATCTTT.

In this sample, this clone turned up a few times. The chain links TRDV2 to TRDJ3; D possibly corresponds to TRDD3 (5 bases). V lost 3 bases, J lost 0 bases, and 29 bases lay in between. Germline CDR1 and CDR2: GEAIGNYY and EKD. The CDR3 totals 23 residues. The CDR3, as DNA: TGTGCCTGTGACTTATTACTACAAGGTGAGCGGGGGCCTAGCTCCTGGGACACCCGACAGATGTTTTTC. Translated: CACDLLLQGERGPSSWDTRQMFF.

There are a few counts of this clone. The chain couples TRDV2 to TRDJ1; 9 bases align to TRDD3. The length of the CDR3 is 17 residues. The germline V gene has CDR1 GEAIGNYY and CDR2 EKD. J lost 3 bases, V lost 2 bases, and 12 bases had no gene match. CDR3 protein: CACDSLLLLGEADKLIF. The DNA of the CDR3 is TGTGCCTGTGACAGCCTTCTTCTACTGGGGGAGGCCGATAAACTCATCTTT.

This clone was found a few times. This chain uses TRDV2 with TRDJ1; maybe TRDD3 (5 bases). V lost 5 bases and J 4 bases, leaving 25 bases between the germline ends. The germline CDR1 and CDR2 sequences are GEAIGNYY and EKD. The CDR3 consists of 17 residues. CDR3 nucleotide sequence: TGTGCCTGTGCCCCCGTGAAACGGGCAAGGGGAGGCGATAAACTCATCTTT. This gives the protein CACAPVKRARGGDKLIF.

This rearrangement joins TRDV3 to TRDJ1; 7 bases are a match to TRDD2. Germline trimming cut 4 bases from V and 0 bases from J; bases unmatched to any gene: 20. This CDR3 has 18 residues. The germline gives CDR1 TVYSNPD, CDR2 GDNSRS (reference sequence). CDR3 amino acids: CASLKFLQLRGNTDKLIF. The CDR3, as DNA: TGTGCCTCACTAAAGTTCCTACAGCTACGAGGAAACACCGATAAACTCATCTTT.